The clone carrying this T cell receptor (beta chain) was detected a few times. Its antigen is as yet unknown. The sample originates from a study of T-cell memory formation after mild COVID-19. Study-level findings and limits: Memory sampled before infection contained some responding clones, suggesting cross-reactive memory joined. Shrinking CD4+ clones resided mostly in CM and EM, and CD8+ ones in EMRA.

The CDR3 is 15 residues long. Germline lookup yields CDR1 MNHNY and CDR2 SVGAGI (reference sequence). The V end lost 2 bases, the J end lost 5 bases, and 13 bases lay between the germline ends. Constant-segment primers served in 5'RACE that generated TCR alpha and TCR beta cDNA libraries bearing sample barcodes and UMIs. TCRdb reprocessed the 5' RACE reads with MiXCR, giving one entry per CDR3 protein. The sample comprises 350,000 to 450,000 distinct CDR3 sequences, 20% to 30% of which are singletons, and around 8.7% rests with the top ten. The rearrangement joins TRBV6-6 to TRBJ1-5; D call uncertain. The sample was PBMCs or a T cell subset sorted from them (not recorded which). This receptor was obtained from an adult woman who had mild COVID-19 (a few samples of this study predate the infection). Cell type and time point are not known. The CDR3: CASSYDGYGDQPQHF. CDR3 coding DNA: TGTGCCAGCAGTTACGATGGTTATGGGGATCAGCCCCAGCATTTT.